One sample yielded the 7 T cell receptor beta chains listed below, sequenced in a study of blood T cells in healthy people across ages. A second PCR, run for about 7 to 11 cycles, used a sample-barcoded 5' primer plus a J-beta primer mix. Via MiXCR, TCRdb re-called the 5' RACE reads, giving one row per CDR3 protein. This table holds hundreds of thousands of distinct CDR3 sequences, about 56% found once. The specimen sequenced was blood. All receptors derive from a middle-aged man in good health.

This clonotype was observed a handful of times. The chain combines TRBV20-1 with TRBJ2-3, with 8 bases lining up with TRBD2. From germline, CDR1 is DFQATT and CDR2 SNEGSKA (reference sequence). V lost 4 bases to trimming and J lost 0 bases; unmatched junction nucleotides: 6. The CDR3 sequence is 15 residues long. CDR3 protein: CSATSTSGSTDTQYF. CDR3 DNA sequence: TGCAGTGCTACGTCCACTAGCGGAAGCACAGATACGCAGTATTTT.

The chain is built from TRBV18 and TRBJ2-3; D perhaps matches TRBD1 (6 bases). The germline gives CDR1 KGHSH, CDR2 LQKENI. V lost 3 bases, J lost 6 bases, and 22 bases lay in between. This CDR3 is 17 amino acids long. CDR3 coding DNA: TGTGCCAGCTCACCCACCCCGACAGGAAGAATTGGTGATACGCAGTATTTT. Protein product: CASSPTPTGRIGDTQYF.

This clonotype was seen a few times. This chain connects TRBV28 to TRBJ1-2; D is perhaps TRBD1 (6 bases). This CDR3 comprises 15 residues. V dropped 5 bases and J dropped 6 bases, with 19 bases sitting between them. Germline CDR1 reads MDHEN; CDR2 reads SYDVKM. In nucleotides, the CDR3 is TGTGCCAGCAGTGGGAACAGGGCCGATGTAGATGGCTACACCTTC. This translates into CASSGNRADVDGYTF.

This clonotype was counted only a few times. The chain employs TRBV28 and TRBJ2-6; D remains ambiguous. The CDR3 extends over 15 amino acids. Germline CDR1 MDHEN, CDR2 SYDVKM. V was trimmed by 5 bases and J by 0 bases, leaving 8 bases between them. The CDR3 sequence is CASSPTHSGANVLTF. The CDR3 bases are TGTGCCAGCAGTCCGACTCACTCTGGGGCCAACGTCCTGACTTTC.

This clonotype was seen a handful of times. The rearrangement uses TRBV5-5 and TRBJ2-1; D may be TRBD2 (5 bases). The CDR3 is 13 amino acids. The V gene lost 4 bases and the J gene lost 2 bases, with 7 bases spanning the gap. Germline V lookup: CDR1 SGHKS, CDR2 YYEKEE (reference sequence). The CDR3 sequence is CASSLAPYNEQFF. CDR3 nucleotide sequence: TGTGCCAGCAGCCTAGCCCCCTACAATGAGCAGTTCTTC.

This clonotype was detected a few times. The genes are TRBV6-1 and TRBJ2-7; D is unresolved. V shed 7 bases and J shed 0 bases, with 7 bases lying between them. Germline V gene lookup returns CDR1 MNHNS and CDR2 SASEGT. The CDR3 is 12 amino acids. The CDR3 loop is CASNLFSYEQYF. DNA for the CDR3: TGTGCCAGCAATCTCTTCTCCTACGAGCAGTACTTC.

The chain combines TRBV7-3 with TRBJ2-5, with 9 bases aligning to TRBD1. Germline CDR1 is SGHTA and CDR2 is FQGTGA. The ends lost 4 bases at V and 5 bases at J; junction bases unmatched: 2. This CDR3 is built from 13 residues. DNA for the CDR3: TGTGCCAGCAGCTCACAGGGGGCGGAGACCCAGTACTTC. Protein product: CASSSQGAETQYF.